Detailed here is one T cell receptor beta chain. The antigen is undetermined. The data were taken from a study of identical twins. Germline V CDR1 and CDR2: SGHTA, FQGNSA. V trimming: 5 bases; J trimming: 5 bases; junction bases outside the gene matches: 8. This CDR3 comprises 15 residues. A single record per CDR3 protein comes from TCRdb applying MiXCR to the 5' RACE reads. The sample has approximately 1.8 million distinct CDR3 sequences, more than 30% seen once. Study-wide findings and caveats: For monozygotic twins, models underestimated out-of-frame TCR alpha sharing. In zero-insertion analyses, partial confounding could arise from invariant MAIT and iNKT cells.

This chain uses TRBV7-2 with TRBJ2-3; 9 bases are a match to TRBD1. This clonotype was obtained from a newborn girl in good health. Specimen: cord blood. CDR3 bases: TGTGCCAGCAGCCGGACAGGGGTGAGGATAGATACGCAGTATTTT. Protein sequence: CASSRTGVRIDTQYF.